This is a list of T cell receptor beta chains from one sample in a study of blood T cell repertoires in COVID-19. The method was immunoSEQ multiplex PCR; TCRdb's version includes in-frame clones alone and lacks a portion of them. The data show 80,000 to 90,000 clones, roughly 82% seen once. Material for sequencing was peripheral blood. These receptors came from a woman aged 80 or older with acute or convalescent COVID-19. The CDR3 runs from the conserved cysteine through the conserved F or W. A D gene is named only where the DNA matches it firmly. Part of the rows lack a size; the others show once, few, many or a class for expanded clones.

J,D,size,V,DNA,CDR3
TRBJ2-6,TRBD2,-,TRBV5-1,TGCGCCAGCAGGAGAGTGTCAGGGACTAGCTCTGGGGCCAACGTCCTGACTTTC,CASRRVSGTSSGANVLTF
TRBJ1-2,-,-,TRBV20-1,TGCAGTGCTAGTCCGGTACAGGGCAGAGGCTACACCTTC,CSASPVQGRGYTF
TRBJ2-1,TRBD2,-,TRBV24-1,TGTGCCACCAGTGATCCATGGCGGGAGGGTAATGAGCAGTTCTTC,CATSDPWREGNEQFF
TRBJ1-2,-,-,TRBV21-1,TGTGCCAGCAGCAAAGGAGGGGGACCTTATGGCTACACCTTC,CASSKGGGPYGYTF
TRBJ2-7,-,-,TRBV18,TGTGCCAGCTCAACCCAGGCTGCCTACGAGCAGTACTTC,CASSTQAAYEQYF
TRBJ2-7,TRBD1,-,TRBV6-6,TGTGCCAGCAGTACCGGGACAGGGGGGAAAGTCGAGCAGTACTTC,CASSTGTGGKVEQYF
TRBJ2-7,TRBD2,-,TRBV27,TGTGCCAGCAGTTGGAGACTAGCGGAGCGCTACGAGCAGTACTTC,CASSWRLAERYEQYF
TRBJ1-4,TRBD1,-,TRBV5-1,TGCGCCAGCAGCTTAGCAGGGACAGGGGGGGAAAAAAAACTGTTTTTT,CASSLAGTGGEKKLFF
TRBJ2-7,-,-,TRBV21-1,TGTGCCAGCAGCTTTAAGGGGGTCCCCCACGACGAGCAGTACTTC,CASSFKGVPHDEQYF
TRBJ2-2,-,few,TRBV5-1,TGCGCCAGCAGCCCATATCCTGACAGGGAGCTGTTTTTT,CASSPYPDRELFF
TRBJ1-2,-,-,TRBV6-5,TGTGCCAGTCAGGCAGGGGACTATGGCTACACCTTC,CASQAGDYGYTF
TRBJ2-1,-,-,TRBV6-1,TGTGCCAGCAGAGAAATTGAGGGAGGGGGGACACTCTATGAGCAGTTCTTC,CASREIEGGGTLYEQFF
TRBJ1-1,-,-,TRBV14,TGTGCCAGCAGCCAAGTGTATGGGGCCACTGAAGCTTTCTTT,CASSQVYGATEAFF
TRBJ1-2,-,few,TRBV6-1,TGTGCCAGCAGTGAAGGGGGGCTGAACTATGGCTACACCTTC,CASSEGGLNYGYTF
TRBJ2-7,-,-,TRBV7-2,TGTGCCAGCAGCTCAGACAGGCTCGAGCAGTACTTC,CASSSDRLEQYF